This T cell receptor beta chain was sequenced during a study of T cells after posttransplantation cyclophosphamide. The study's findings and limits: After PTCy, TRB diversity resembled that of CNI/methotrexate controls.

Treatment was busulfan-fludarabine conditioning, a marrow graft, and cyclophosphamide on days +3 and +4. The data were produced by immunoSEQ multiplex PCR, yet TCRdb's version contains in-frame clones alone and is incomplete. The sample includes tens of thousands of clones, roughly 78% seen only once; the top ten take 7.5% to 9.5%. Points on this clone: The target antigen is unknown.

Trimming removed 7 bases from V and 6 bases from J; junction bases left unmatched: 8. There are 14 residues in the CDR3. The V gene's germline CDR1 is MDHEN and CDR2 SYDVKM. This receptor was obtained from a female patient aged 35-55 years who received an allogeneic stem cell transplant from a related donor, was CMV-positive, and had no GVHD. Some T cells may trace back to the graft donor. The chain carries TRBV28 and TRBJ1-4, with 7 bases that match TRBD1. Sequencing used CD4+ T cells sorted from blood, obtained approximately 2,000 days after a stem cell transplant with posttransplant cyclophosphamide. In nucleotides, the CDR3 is TGTGCCAGCAATTGGGGGACAGATTATGAAAAACTGTTTTTT. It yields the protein CASNWGTDYEKLFF.